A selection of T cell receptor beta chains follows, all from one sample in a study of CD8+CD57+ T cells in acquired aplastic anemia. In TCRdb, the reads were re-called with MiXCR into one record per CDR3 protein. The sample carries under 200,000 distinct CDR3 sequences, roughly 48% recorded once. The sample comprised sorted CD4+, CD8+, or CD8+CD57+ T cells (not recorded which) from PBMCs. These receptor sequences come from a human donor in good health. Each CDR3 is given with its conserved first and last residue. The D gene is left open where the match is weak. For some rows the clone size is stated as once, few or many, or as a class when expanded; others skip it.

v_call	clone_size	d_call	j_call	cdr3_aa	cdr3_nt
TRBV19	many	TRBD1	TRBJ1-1	CASSAGTGSNTEAFF	TGTGCCAGTAGTGCCGGGACAGGGTCAAACACTGAAGCTTTCTTT
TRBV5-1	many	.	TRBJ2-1	CASTFTAGVGNEQFF	TGCGCCAGCACCTTCACCGCCGGGGTGGGCAATGAGCAGTTCTTC
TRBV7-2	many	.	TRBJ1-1	CASSVFMNTEAFF	TGTGCCAGCAGCGTGTTTATGAACACTGAAGCTTTCTTT
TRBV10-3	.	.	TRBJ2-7	CAISESPSRNYEQYF	TGTGCCATCAGTGAGTCCCCGAGCAGGAACTACGAGCAGTACTTC
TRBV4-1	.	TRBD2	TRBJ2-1	CASSQIWGLPYNEQFF	TGCGCCAGCAGCCAAATATGGGGACTACCTTACAATGAGCAGTTCTTC
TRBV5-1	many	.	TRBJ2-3	CASSLDGTTDTQYF	TGCGCCAGCAGCTTGGACGGGACCACAGATACGCAGTATTTT
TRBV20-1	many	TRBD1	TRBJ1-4	CSAMIRTGANEKLFF	TGCAGTGCTATGATCCGGACAGGGGCAAATGAAAAACTGTTTTTT
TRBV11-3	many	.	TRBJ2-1	CASSQRTGYNEQFF	TGTGCCAGCAGCCAAAGGACCGGATACAATGAGCAGTTCTTC
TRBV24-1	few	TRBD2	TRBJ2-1	CATSDRRLAGGNEQFF	TGTGCCACCAGTGACAGAAGACTAGCGGGAGGCAATGAGCAGTTCTTC
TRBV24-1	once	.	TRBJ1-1	CATRTNTEAFF	TGTGCCACCCGGACAAACACTGAAGCTTTCTTT
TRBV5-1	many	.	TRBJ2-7	CASSLQRTQKPYEQYF	TGCGCCAGCAGCTTGCAAAGGACTCAAAAACCCTACGAGCAGTACTTC
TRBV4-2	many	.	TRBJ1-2	CASSQDKGPNTYGYTF	TGTGCCAGCAGCCAAGATAAGGGCCCGAATACTTATGGCTACACCTTC
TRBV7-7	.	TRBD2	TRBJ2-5	CASSSEREEWETQYF	TGTGCCAGCAGCTCAGAACGGGAGGAATGGGAGACCCAGTACTTC
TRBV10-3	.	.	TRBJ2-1	CAVSETGNGGQFF	TGTGCAGTCAGTGAGACTGGCAACGGGGGGCAGTTCTTC